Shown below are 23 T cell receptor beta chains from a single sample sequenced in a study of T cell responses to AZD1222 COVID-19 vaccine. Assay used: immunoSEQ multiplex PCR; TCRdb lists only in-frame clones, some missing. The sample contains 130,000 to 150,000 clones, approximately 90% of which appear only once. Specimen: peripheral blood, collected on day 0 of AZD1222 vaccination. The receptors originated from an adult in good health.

The CDR3 spells CASSLDHPGKQPQHF. For the CDR3, the DNA is TGCGCCAGCAGCCTCGACCATCCGGGGAAGCAGCCCCAGCATTTT. The chain combines TRBV5-1 with TRBJ1-5, with unresolved D. Trimming shortened V by 4 bases and J by 7 bases, and 18 bases separated the two germline ends. The CDR3 totals 15 residues. Germline CDR1 SGHRS, CDR2 YFSETQ.

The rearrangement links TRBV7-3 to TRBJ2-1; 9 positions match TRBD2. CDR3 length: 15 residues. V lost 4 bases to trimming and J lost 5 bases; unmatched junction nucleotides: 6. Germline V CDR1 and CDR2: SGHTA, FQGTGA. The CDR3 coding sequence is TGTGCCAGCAGCTATATAGCGGGAGCGGACAATGAGCAGTTCTTC. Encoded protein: CASSYIAGADNEQFF.

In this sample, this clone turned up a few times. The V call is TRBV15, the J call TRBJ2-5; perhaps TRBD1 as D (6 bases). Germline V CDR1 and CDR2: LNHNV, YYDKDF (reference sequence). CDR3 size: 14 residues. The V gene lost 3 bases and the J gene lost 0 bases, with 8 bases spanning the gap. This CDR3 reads CATSRGHNQETQYF. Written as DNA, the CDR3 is TGTGCCACCAGCAGGGGACATAACCAAGAGACCCAGTACTTC.

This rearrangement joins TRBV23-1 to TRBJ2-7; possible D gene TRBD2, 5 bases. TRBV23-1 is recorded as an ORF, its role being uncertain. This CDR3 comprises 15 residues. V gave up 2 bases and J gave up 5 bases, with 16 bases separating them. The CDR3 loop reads CASSQARDGCNEQYF. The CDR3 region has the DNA TGCGCCAGCAGTCAAGCCCGGGATGGCTGTAACGAGCAGTACTTC.

The CDR3 spells CASSRGGSGETQYF. For the CDR3, the DNA is TGTGCCAGCAGTCGCGGGGGTAGTGGAGAGACCCAGTACTTC. This chain uses TRBV7-2 with TRBJ2-5, with TRBD2 matching over 7 bases. The CDR3 is made up of 14 amino acids. Germline CDR1 and CDR2: SGHTA and FQGNSA. V lost 6 bases, J lost 4 bases, and 8 bases stayed unmatched. The variable domain in full, with the rest retrieved from reference TRBV7-2 and TRBJ2-5, is GAGVSQSPSNKVTEKGKDVELRCDPISGHTALYWYRQSLGQGLEFLIYFQGNSAPDKSGLPSDRFSAERTGGSVSTLTIQRTQQEDSAVYLCASSRGGSGETQYFGPGTRLLVL.

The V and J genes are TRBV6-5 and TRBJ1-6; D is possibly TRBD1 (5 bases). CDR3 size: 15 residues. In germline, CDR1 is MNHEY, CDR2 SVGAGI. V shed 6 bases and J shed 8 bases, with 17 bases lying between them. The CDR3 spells CASRSYGGDYSPLHF. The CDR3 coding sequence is TGTGCCAGCAGGTCCTATGGGGGGGATTATTCACCCCTCCACTTT.

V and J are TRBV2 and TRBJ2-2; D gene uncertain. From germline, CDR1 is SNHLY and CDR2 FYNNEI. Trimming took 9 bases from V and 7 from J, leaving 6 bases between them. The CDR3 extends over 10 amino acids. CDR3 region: CASLSGELFF. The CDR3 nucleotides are TGTGCCAGTCTCAGCGGGGAGCTGTTTTTT.

The CDR3 reads CASSYSIVPGGYEQYF. The CDR3 DNA sequence: TGTGCCAGCAGTTACTCGATCGTGCCAGGAGGTTACGAGCAGTACTTC. The chain has TRBV6-5 and TRBJ2-7, with TRBD2 as a possible D gene (5 bases). In germline, CDR1 is MNHEY, CDR2 SVGAGI. V lost 0 bases to trimming and J lost 4 bases, with 16 bases between them. This CDR3 has 16 residues.

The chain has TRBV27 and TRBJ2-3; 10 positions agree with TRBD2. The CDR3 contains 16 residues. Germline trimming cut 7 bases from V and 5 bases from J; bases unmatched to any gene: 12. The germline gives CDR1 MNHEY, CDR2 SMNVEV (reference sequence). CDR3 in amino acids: CASTPLLAGMRDTQYF. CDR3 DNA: TGTGCCAGCACCCCCTTACTAGCGGGAATGAGAGATACGCAGTATTTT.

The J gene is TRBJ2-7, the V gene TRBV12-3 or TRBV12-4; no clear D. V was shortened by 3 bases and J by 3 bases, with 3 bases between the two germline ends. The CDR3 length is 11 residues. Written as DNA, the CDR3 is TGTGCCAGCAGTTTGAACTACGAGCAGTACTTC. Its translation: CASSLNYEQYF.

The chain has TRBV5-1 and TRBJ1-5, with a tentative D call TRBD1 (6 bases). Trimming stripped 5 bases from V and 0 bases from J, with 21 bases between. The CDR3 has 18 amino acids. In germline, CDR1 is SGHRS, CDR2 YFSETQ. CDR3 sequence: CASSTLTGIQNSNQPQHF. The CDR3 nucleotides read TGCGCCAGCAGTACACTTACAGGGATACAAAATAGCAATCAGCCCCAGCATTTT.

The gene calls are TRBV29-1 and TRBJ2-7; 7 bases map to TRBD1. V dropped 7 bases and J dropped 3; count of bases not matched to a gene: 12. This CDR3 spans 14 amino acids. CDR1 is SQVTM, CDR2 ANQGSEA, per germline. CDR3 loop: CSAGTVRRGYEQYF. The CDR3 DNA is TGCAGCGCCGGGACAGTCCGGAGAGGCTACGAGCAGTACTTC.

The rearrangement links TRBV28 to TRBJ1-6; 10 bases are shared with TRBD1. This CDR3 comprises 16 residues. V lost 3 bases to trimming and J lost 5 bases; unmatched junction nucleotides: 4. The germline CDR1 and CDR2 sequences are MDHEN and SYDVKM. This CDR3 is CASSFSGTGDNSPLHF. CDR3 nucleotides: TGTGCCAGCAGTTTTTCAGGGACAGGGGATAATTCACCCCTCCACTTT.

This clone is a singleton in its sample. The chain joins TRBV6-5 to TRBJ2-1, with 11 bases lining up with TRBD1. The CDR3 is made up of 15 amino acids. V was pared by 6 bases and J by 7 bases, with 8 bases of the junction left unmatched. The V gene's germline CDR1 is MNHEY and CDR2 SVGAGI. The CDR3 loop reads CASSPRDRGWNEQFF. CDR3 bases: TGTGCCAGCAGCCCCCGGGACAGGGGGTGGAATGAGCAGTTCTTC.

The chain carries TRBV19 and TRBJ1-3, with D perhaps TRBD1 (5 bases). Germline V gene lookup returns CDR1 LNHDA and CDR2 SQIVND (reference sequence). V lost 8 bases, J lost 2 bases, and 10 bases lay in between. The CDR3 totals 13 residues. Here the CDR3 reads CASCGTPGNTIYF. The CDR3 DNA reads TGTGCCAGTTGCGGGACCCCTGGAAACACCATATATTTT.

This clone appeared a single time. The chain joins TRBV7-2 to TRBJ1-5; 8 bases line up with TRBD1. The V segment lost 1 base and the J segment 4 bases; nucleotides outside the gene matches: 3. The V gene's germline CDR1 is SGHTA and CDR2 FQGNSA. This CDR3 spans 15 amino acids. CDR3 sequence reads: CASSLGGQVNQPQHF. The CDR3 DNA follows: TGTGCCAGCAGCTTAGGGGGACAGGTGAATCAGCCCCAGCATTTT.

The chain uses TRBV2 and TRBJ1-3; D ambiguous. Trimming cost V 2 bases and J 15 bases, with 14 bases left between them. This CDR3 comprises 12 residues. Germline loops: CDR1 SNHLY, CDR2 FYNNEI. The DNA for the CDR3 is TGTGCCAGCAGTGAATCTGGCCAGAGCAAATATTTT. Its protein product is CASSESGQSKYF.

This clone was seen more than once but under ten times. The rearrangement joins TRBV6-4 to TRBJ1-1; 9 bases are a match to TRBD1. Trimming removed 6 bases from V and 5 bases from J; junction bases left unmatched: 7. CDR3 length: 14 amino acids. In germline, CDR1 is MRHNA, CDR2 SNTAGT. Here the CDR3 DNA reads TGTGCCAGCAGCACAGGGGGCGAGGGTACTGAAGCTTTCTTT. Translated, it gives CASSTGGEGTEAFF.

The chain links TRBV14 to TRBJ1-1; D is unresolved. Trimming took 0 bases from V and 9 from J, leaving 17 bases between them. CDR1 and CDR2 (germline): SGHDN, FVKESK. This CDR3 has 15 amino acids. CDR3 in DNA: TGTGCCAGCAGCCAAGATAGCCGTGGCAGTCAGAAAGCTTTCTTT. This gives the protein CASSQDSRGSQKAFF.

The CDR3 here is CASSLSGRFMGELFF. CDR3 nucleotides: TGTGCCAGCAGCTTATCGGGCCGTTTTATGGGGGAGCTGTTTTTT. This chain joins TRBV7-3 and TRBJ2-2; D not resolved. The CDR3 has 15 residues. V was clipped by 2 bases and J by 8 bases, with 15 bases between them. Germline CDR1 is SGHTA and CDR2 is FQGTGA. Supplemented by reference TRBV7-3 and TRBJ2-2, the full variable domain reads GAGVSQTPSNKVTEKGKYVELRCDPISGHTALYWYRQSLGQGPEFLIYFQGTGAADDSGLPNDRFFAVRPEGSVSTLKIQRTERGDSAVYLCASSLSGRFMGELFFGEGSRLTVL.

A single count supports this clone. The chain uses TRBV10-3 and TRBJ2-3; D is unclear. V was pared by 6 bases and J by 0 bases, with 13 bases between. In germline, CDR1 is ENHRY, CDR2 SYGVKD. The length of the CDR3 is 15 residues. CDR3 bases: TGTGCCATCAGCCCGCTACTGTCTAGCACAGATACGCAGTATTTT. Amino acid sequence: CAISPLLSSTDTQYF.

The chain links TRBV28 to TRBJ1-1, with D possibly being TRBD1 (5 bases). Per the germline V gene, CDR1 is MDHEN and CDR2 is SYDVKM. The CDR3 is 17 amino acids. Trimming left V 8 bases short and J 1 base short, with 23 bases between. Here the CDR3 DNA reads TGTGCCAGCGCCCGGAGGGGCCGCAGGGCAGGGAACACTGAAGCTTTCTTT. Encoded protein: CASARRGRRAGNTEAFF. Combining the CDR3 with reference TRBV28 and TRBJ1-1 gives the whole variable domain DVKVTQSSRYLVKRTGEKVFLECVQDMDHENMFWYRQDPGLGLRLIYFSYDVKMKEKGDIPEGYSVSREKKERFSLILESASTNQTSMYLCASARRGRRAGNTEAFFGQGTRLTVV.

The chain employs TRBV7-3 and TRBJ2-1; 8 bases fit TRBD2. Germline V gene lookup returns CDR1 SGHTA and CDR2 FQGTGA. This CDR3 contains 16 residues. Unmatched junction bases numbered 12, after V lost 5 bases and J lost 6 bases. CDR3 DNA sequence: TGTGCCAGCAGCCTACAGGGCACTAGCGGCCGCAATGAGCAGTTCTTC. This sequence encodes CASSLQGTSGRNEQFF.